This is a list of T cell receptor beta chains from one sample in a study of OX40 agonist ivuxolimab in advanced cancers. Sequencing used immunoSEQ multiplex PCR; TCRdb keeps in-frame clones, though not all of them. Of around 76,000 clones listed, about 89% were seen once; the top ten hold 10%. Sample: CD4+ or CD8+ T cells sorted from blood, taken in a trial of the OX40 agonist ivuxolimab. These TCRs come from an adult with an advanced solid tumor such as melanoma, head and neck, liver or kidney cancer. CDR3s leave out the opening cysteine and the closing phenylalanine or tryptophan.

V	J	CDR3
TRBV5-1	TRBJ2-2	ASSSDRGPNTGELF
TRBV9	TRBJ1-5	ASSAGGEGQPQH
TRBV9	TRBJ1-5	ASSAYSNQPQH
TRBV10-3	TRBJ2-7	AIARAGGTYEQY
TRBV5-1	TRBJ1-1	ASSLPGRGVAEAF
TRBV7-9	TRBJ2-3	ASSFSGSGGDTQY
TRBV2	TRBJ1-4	ASSYGQAGATNEKLF
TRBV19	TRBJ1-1	ASSRWHSNTEAF
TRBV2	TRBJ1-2	ASSRQGVYGYT
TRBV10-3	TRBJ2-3	AISAGLYDTDTQY
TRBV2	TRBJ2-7	AGGQGTTYEQY
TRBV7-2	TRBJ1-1	ASSFYGDTEAF
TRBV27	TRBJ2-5	ASSRDLEGETQY
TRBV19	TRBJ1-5	ASSITHWGGNQPQH
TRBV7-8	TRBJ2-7	ASSNRVSYEQY
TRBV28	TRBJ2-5	ASSPLAGTGETQY
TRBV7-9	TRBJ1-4	ASSPGQGHEKLF
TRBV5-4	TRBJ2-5	ASSLRTGGAETQY
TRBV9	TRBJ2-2	ASSEGLAPGELF
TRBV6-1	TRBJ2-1	ASSEQPYNEQF
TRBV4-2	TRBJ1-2	ASSQGGNYGYT
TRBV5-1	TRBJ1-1	ASSAYPEGNTEAF
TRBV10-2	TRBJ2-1	ASRGGGVDEQF
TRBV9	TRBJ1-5	ASSAGRRDQPQH
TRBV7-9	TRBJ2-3	ASSLGVLVTGDSTDTQY
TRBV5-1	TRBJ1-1	ASSLAPETGAF
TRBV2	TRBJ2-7	ASSDGRGSYEQY
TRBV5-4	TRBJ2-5	ASSWTTTQETQY
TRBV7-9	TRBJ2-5	ASSSPFPDLQETQY
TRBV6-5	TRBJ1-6	ASSYPQRDGSPLH
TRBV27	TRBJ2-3	ASSFDRMGTDTQY